This TCR beta chain derives from a study of T cells in Graves' hyperthyroidism and ophthalmopathy. Amplification targeted TCR beta CDR3 regions from RNA transcripts. First-round RT-PCR of the TCR CDR3 relied on the HTBI primer set. One entry per CDR3 protein, called by TCRdb with MiXCR from the multiplex PCR reads. Among some 600,000 distinct CDR3 sequences listed, roughly 46% were seen once. Study-level results: Ophthalmopathy onset followed model prediction by a median roughly six months.

Worth noting for this clonotype: As yet, its antigen is unknown.

Reasons for excluding patients were uncontrolled infection, other autoimmune disease, pregnancy or lactation. This CDR3 is 14 amino acids long. The V segment lost 7 bases and the J segment 6 bases; nucleotides outside the gene matches: 7. Germline V lookup: CDR1 SNHLY, CDR2 FYNNEI. The V and J genes are TRBV2 and TRBJ2-1; 9 bases match TRBD1. The sample was peripheral blood or thyroid tissue (not recorded which). This receptor was taken from a woman aged 18-30 years with Graves' hyperthyroidism. The CDR3 bases are TGTGCCAGCACCTCCGGGACAGGGTCCAATGAGCAGTTCTTC. This sequence encodes CASTSGTGSNEQFF. Drawing the rest from reference TRBV2 and TRBJ2-1, the complete variable domain is EPEVTQTPSHQVTQMGQEVILRCVPISNHLYFYWYRQILGQKVEFLVSFYNNEISEKSEIFDDQFSVERPDGSNFTLKIRSTKLEDSAMYFCASTSGTGSNEQFFGPGTRLTVL.